This T cell receptor beta chain was obtained from a study of blood T cell repertoires in COVID-19. Turning to the study itself: T cells, B-cell-depleted T cells, or PBMCs supplied cDNA or gDNA.

Seattle enrolled patients during active infection and tracked them longitudinally. Original methodology: Nucleated cell counts were estimated from reference gene primer amplification. Profiled with immunoSEQ multiplex PCR; TCRdb holds only in-frame clones, not every one. V and J calls and clone size are copied from that table; D and trimming were computed from the DNA. Of around 310,000 clones listed, about 90% are singletons. Trimming left V 5 bases short and J 7 bases short, with 6 bases between. The CDR3 has 10 amino acids. Per germline, CDR1 DFQATT and CDR2 SNEGSKA (reference sequence). This receptor was identified in a woman aged 35 to 49 with COVID-19, enrolled during active disease. The specimen sequenced was peripheral blood. V usage is TRBV20-1 and J usage is TRBJ2-1; D gene ambiguous. The CDR3 DNA reads TGCAGTGCTGGCAGGAATGAGCAGTTCTTC. Encoded protein: CSAGRNEQFF.